This T cell receptor (beta chain) was captured in a study of CD8+ T cells in alopecia areata. The overall study: Each of the treated patients was given oral tofacitinib, 5 to 10 mg twice daily, for moderate-to-severe alopecia areata. Points from the study as a whole: Sequences from scalp samples also cover resident alphabeta T cells of normal skin.

Worth noting for this clone: Its antigen remains unknown.

V was pared by 6 bases and J by 5 bases, with 13 bases between. There are 13 residues in the CDR3. The germline gives CDR1 SEHNR, CDR2 FQNEAQ (reference sequence). Extracted from the samples, RNA was reverse transcribed into cDNA to serve as the sequencing template. Sequencing used immunoSEQ multiplex PCR; TCRdb keeps in-frame clones, though not all of them. Of roughly 150,000 clones listed, under 60% are singletons. Collected material from alopecia areata patients comprised lesional scalp punch biopsies and peripheral blood. PBMCs were stained for CD3, CD4 and CD8, and CD4+ and CD8+ T cells were sorted.

The TCR originated in a human donor with alopecia areata. This chain joins TRBV7-9 and TRBJ1-2; a possible D gene is TRBD1 (5 bases). The input for sequencing was CD4+ T cells sorted from blood, taken at week 0. CDR3 nucleotide sequence: TGTGCCAGCAGTTTGACAGCTATTTATGGCTACACCTTC. Its translation: CASSLTAIYGYTF.